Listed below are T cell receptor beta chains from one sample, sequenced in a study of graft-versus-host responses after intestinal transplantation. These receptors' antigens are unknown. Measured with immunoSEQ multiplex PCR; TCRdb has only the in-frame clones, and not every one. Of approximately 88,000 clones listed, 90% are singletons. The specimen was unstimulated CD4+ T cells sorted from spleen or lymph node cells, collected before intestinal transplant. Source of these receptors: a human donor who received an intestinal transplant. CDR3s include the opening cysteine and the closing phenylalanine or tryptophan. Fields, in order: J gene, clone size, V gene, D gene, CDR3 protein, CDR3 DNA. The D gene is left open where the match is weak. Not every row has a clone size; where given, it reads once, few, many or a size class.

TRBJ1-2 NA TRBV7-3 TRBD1 CASSKTGTGGYGYTF TGTGCCAGCAGCAAAACCGGGACAGGGGGCTATGGCTACACCTTC
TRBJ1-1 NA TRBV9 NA CASSPQGAANTEAFF TGTGCCAGCAGCCCCCAAGGAGCGGCGAACACTGAAGCTTTCTTT
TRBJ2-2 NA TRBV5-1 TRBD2 CASRGLAGTGELFF TGCGCCAGCAGGGGACTAGCGGGTACCGGGGAGCTGTTTTTT
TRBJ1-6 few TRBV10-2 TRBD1 CASRSGQGGFGNSPLHF TGCGCCAGCAGATCAGGACAGGGAGGTTTTGGGAATTCACCCCTCCACTTT
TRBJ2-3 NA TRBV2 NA CASSAIRGDTQYF TGTGCCAGCAGCGCTATCCGGGGGGATACGCAGTATTTT
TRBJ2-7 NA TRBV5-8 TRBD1 CASSSRGSYEQYF TGTGCCAGCTCAAGCAGGGGGTCCTACGAGCAGTACTTC
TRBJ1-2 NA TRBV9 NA CASSVGPGYGYTF TGTGCCAGCAGCGTAGGGCCAGGCTATGGCTACACCTTC
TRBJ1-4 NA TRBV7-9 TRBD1 CASSPRDRLNEKLFF TGTGCCAGCAGCCCGAGGGACAGACTGAATGAAAAACTGTTTTTT
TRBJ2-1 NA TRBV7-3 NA CASSPDGNRGNEQFF TGTGCCAGCAGCCCAGACGGAAATCGGGGCAATGAGCAGTTCTTC
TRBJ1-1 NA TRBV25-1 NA CASANPGGLTEAFF TGTGCCAGCGCAAACCCGGGGGGCCTAACTGAAGCTTTCTTT
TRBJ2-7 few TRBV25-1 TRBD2 CASSVGRAGEQYF TGTGCCAGCAGTGTCGGGAGGGCGGGGGAGCAGTACTTC
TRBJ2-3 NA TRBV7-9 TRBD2 CASSFKTLTSGVTDTQYF TGTGCCAGCAGCTTCAAAACCTTGACTAGCGGGGTCACAGATACGCAGTATTTT
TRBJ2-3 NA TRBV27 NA CASSPLSLADTQYF TGTGCCAGCAGCCCGTTATCCCTAGCAGATACGCAGTATTTT
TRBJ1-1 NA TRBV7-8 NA CASTLGGGPEAFF TGTGCCAGCACCCTGGGGGGTGGGCCTGAAGCTTTCTTT
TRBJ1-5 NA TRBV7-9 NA CASSLSGTMGNQPQHF TGTGCCAGCAGCTTATCCGGGACAATGGGAAATCAGCCCCAGCATTTT
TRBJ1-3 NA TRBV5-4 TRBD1 CASSSTGVGSGNTIYF TGTGCCAGCAGCTCCACAGGGGTCGGTTCTGGAAACACCATATATTTT
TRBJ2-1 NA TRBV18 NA CASSPRAGWSYNEQFF TGTGCCAGCTCACCACGGGCAGGGTGGTCCTACAATGAGCAGTTCTTC
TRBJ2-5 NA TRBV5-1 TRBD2 CASSSRGGKETQYF TGCGCCAGCAGCTCCCGGGGGGGTAAAGAGACCCAGTACTTC
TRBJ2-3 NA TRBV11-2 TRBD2 CASTNWGGSDTQYF TGTGCCAGCACCAATTGGGGGGGGTCAGATACGCAGTATTTT
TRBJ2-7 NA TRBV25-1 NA CASSPRKSDEQYF TGTGCCAGCAGTCCTAGGAAGTCGGACGAGCAGTACTTC
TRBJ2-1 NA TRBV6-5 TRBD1 CASSYRGPDNEQFF TGTGCCAGCAGTTACAGGGGGCCCGACAATGAGCAGTTCTTC
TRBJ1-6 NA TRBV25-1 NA CASRALEVSPLHF TGTGCCAGCAGGGCCTTGGAGGTGTCACCCCTCCACTTT
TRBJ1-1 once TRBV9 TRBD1 CASSALGGRETEAFF TGTGCCAGCAGCGCACTAGGGGGCCGGGAAACTGAAGCTTTCTTT
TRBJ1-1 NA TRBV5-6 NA CASSLGGVSTEAFF TGTGCCAGCAGCTTGGGGGGGGTAAGCACTGAAGCTTTCTTT
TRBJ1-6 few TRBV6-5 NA CASSYSRLGVNSPLHF TGTGCCAGCAGTTACTCGAGGTTAGGGGTAAATTCACCCCTCCACTTT
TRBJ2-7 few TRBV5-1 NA CASSLGSTSSYEQYF TGCGCCAGCAGCTTGGGGAGTACGAGCTCCTACGAGCAGTACTTC
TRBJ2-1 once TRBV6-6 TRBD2 CASSYTASGGYNEQFF TGTGCCAGCAGTTACACGGCTAGCGGGGGCTACAATGAGCAGTTCTTC
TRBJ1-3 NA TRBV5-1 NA CASSLREAGNTIYF TGCGCCAGCAGCTTGCGAGAGGCTGGAAACACCATATATTTT
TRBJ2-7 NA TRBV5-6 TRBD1 CASSWTGYEQYF TGTGCCAGCAGCTGGACAGGGTACGAGCAGTACTTC
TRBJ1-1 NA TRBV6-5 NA CASTEQMNTEAFF TGTGCCAGCACCGAACAGATGAACACTGAAGCTTTCTTT
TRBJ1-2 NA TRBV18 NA CASSQSGQTNYGYTF TGTGCCAGCTCACAGTCGGGACAAACTAACTATGGCTACACCTTC
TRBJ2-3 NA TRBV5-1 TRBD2 CASSRTSHTDTQYF TGCGCCAGCAGCCGGACTAGCCACACAGATACGCAGTATTTT
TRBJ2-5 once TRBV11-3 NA CASSRGEETQYF TGTGCCAGCAGCCGGGGTGAGGAGACCCAGTACTTC
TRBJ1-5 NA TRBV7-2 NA CASSLARGVSNQPQHF TGTGCCAGCAGCTTAGCGCGGGGGGTGAGCAATCAGCCCCAGCATTTT
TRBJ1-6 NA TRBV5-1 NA CASSYGTGDNSPLHF TGCGCCAGCAGCTATGGAACAGGAGACAATTCACCCCTCCACTTT
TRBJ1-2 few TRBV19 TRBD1 CASHRQGGDYGYTF TGTGCCAGCCATCGGCAGGGGGGCGACTATGGCTACACCTTC
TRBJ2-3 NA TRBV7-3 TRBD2 CASSLTIRTSGYPRSTDTQYF TGTGCCAGCAGCTTAACTATAAGGACTAGCGGGTATCCCCGGAGCACAGATACGCAGTATTTT
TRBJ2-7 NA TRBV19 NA CATSRGNEQYF TGTGCCACCTCGAGGGGGAACGAGCAGTACTTC
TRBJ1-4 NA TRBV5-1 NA CASSGGGDEKLFF TGCGCCAGCAGCGGCGGGGGAGACGAAAAACTGTTTTTT